The clone carrying this T cell receptor beta chain turned up a few times. Its matching antigen is unknown. This specimen belongs to a study of blood T cells in healthy people across ages. Overall study results and limits: Expanded clonotype shifts may have been confounded, as the donors had an unknown CMV status.

This CDR3 region has 13 residues. Looked up from germline, CDR1 is KGHSH and CDR2 is LQKENI. The ends were cut back, 1 base at V and 7 bases at J, with 7 bases in the middle. A J-beta primer mix and a sample-barcoded 5' primer were used in a second PCR of roughly 6 to 11 cycles. Each TCR beta cDNA got a 12-nucleotide random molecular identifier. Each sample yielded at least 3 million CDR3-containing paired-end reads. TCRdb re-analysed the 5' RACE reads in MiXCR, keeping a single row per CDR3 protein. This sample carries approximately 1.5 million distinct CDR3 sequences, about 42% of them seen once, and the ten largest clones take about 4%.

The chain uses TRBV18 and TRBJ1-4; a possible D gene is TRBD1 (6 bases). The clonotype originates from a woman aged 18-29 years in good health. The source material was blood. The chain's CDR3 is CASSPRGGEKLFF. CDR3 nucleotide sequence: TGTGCCAGCTCACCACGAGGGGGTGAAAAACTGTTTTTT.